What follows is one TCR beta chain and its context. These data are taken from a study of blood T cell repertoires in COVID-19. Whole-study context: Spain, Italy and the United States supplied samples that represented acute and convalescent COVID-19.

In the authors' methods: Estimation of nucleated cell counts relied on the amplification of reference gene primers. Repertoires were generated with immunoSEQ multiplex PCR, while TCRdb's copy carries only in-frame clones and drops some. V and J calls and clone size follow that table, whereas D and trimming were derived from the DNA. Of approximately 44,000 clones listed, 90% to 95% are singletons. Trimming cost V 3 bases and J 1 base; bases outside gene matches: 8. This CDR3 comprises 16 residues. CDR1 is SGHAT and CDR2 is FQDESV in the germline V gene (reference sequence). The chain is built from TRBV11-1 and TRBJ1-1, with 7 bases lining up with TRBD1. The origin of this receptor is a man aged 45-65 years with COVID-19, enrolled during active disease. Sequencing was performed on peripheral blood. CDR3 DNA: TGTGCCAGCAGCTTGGGACAGCTCCCTGCGAACACTGAAGCTTTCTTT. Translating gives CASSLGQLPANTEAFF.